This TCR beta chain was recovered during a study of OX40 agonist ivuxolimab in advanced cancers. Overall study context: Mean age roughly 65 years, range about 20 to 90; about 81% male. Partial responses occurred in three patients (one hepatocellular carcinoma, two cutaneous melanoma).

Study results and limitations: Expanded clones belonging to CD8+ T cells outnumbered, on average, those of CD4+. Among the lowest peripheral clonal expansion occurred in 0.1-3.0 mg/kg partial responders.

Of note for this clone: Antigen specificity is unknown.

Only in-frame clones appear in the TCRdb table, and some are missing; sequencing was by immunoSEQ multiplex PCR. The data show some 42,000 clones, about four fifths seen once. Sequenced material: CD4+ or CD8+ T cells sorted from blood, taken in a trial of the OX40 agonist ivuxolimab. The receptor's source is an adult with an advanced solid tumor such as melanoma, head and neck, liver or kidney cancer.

As DNA, the CDR3 is TGTGCCAGCAGCCCAACCCACCTAGTTTACCGCAAGCAGACCCAGTACTTC. Residues: CASSPTHLVYRKQTQYF. V usage is TRBV7-9 and J usage is TRBJ2-5; D unresolved. Germline V gene sequence: CDR1 SEHNR, CDR2 FQNEAQ (reference sequence). This CDR3 region has 17 residues. V was shortened by 5 bases and J by 6 bases, with 25 bases between the two germline ends.